This T cell receptor (beta chain) emerged from a study of shared clonotypes between healthy human individuals. Study-level background: CD8 memory received one plate per donor, CD8 naive two, CD4 memory three and CD4 naive three.

Germline assignment: CDR1 WNHNN and CDR2 SYGVQD (reference sequence). The CDR3 has 13 amino acids. The V gene lost 0 bases and the J gene lost 7 bases, with 7 bases spanning the gap. The assay was immunoSEQ multiplex PCR, and TCRdb's table has in-frame clones only and misses some. The sample yields 1,400,000 or so clones, roughly 98.5% seen once. Sequenced input: naive CD4+ T cells sorted from blood. Specified subset: CD45RA+ positively selected. The chain combines TRBV10-1 with TRBJ2-1; D is unclear. This clonotype was obtained from a man aged 25-40 years in good health. The CDR3 here is CASSESLFNEQFF. CDR3 sequence (DNA): TGCGCCAGCAGTGAGTCCTTATTTAATGAGCAGTTCTTC.